Listed here are 17 T cell receptor beta chains from one sample, sequenced in a study of blood T cell repertoires in COVID-19. Repertoires were generated with immunoSEQ multiplex PCR, while TCRdb's copy carries only in-frame clones and drops some. The repertoire has approximately 200,000 clones, about 84% of them found once; the top ten carry over 7%. The sample comprised PBMCs or T cells enriched from blood (not recorded which). The receptors shown here come from a woman in her forties with acute COVID-19.

This rearrangement joins TRBV29-1 to TRBJ1-2; 9 nucleotides line up with TRBD1. The CDR3 consists of 13 residues. In germline, CDR1 is SQVTM, CDR2 ANQGSEA. With V trimmed by 6 bases and J by 3 bases, 5 bases remained unmatched. CDR3 coding DNA: TGCAGCGTAGGGACAGGGCGTGACTATGGCTACACCTTC. Its protein product is CSVGTGRDYGYTF.

In this sample, this clone turned up many times. V and J are TRBV12-3 or TRBV12-4 and TRBJ2-2; D is undetermined. V lost 3 bases and J 8 bases, leaving 10 bases between the germline ends. The CDR3 is made up of 13 amino acids. As DNA, the CDR3 is TGTGCCAGCAGTTTTCGTCTGGCTGGGGAGCTGTTTTTT. Encoded protein: CASSFRLAGELFF.

This clone showed up many times. The V and J genes are TRBV11-2 and TRBJ1-1, with 12 bases aligning to TRBD1. J was trimmed by 7 bases and V by 10 bases; bases with no gene match: 13. There are 15 residues in the CDR3. The germline V gene encodes CDR1 SGHAT and CDR2 FQNNGV. The CDR3 protein is CAIQGLRDRGHEAFF. The CDR3 bases are TGTGCCATCCAGGGGCTTCGGGACAGGGGGCATGAAGCTTTCTTT.

The chain recombines TRBV5-5 with TRBJ1-2, with 11 bases lining up with TRBD1. This CDR3 has 16 amino acids. J was trimmed by 6 bases and V by 6 bases; bases with no gene match: 13. CDR1 is SGHKS and CDR2 is YYEKEE in the germline V gene (reference sequence). As DNA, the CDR3 is TGTGCCAGCAACCGGGAACGGGACAGGGGGTATCATGGCTACACCTTC. It yields the protein CASNRERDRGYHGYTF. The full variable domain, rest sourced from reference TRBV5-5 and TRBJ1-2, is DAGVTQSPTHLIKTRGQQVTLRCSPISGHKSVSWYQQVLGQGPQFIFQYYEKEERGRGNFPDRFSARQFPNYSSELNVNALLLGDSALYLCASNRERDRGYHGYTFGSGTRLTVV.

V is TRBV29-1 and J is TRBJ1-4, with no clear D. Germline loops: CDR1 SQVTM, CDR2 ANQGSEA. This CDR3 has 15 residues. V dropped 7 bases and J dropped 5 bases, with 20 bases sitting between them. The CDR3 DNA is TGCAGCGGGAAAGGAGTCCCGGCTGACAATGAAAAACTGTTTTTT. This encodes CSGKGVPADNEKLFF.

The V and J genes are TRBV7-6 and TRBJ2-1; 10 bases line up with TRBD2. The CDR3 sequence is 17 residues long. Germline assignment: CDR1 SGHVS and CDR2 FNYEAQ. The ends lost 2 bases at V and 6 bases at J; junction bases unmatched: 10. The CDR3 loop is CASSLSGLAGAFNEQFF. The CDR3 bases are TGTGCCAGCAGCTTAAGTGGGCTAGCGGGGGCCTTCAATGAGCAGTTCTTC.

The CDR3 reads CATSARDTQYF. In DNA form, the CDR3 reads TGTGCCACCAGTGCACGGGATACGCAGTATTTT. The chain uses TRBV24-1 and TRBJ2-3; D is unresolved. This CDR3 region has 11 residues. V was trimmed by 5 bases and J by 6 bases, leaving 5 bases between them. Germline CDR1 and CDR2: KGHDR and SFDVKD.

The sample holds one count of this clone. The V and J genes are TRBV3-1 (or the pseudogene TRBV3-2) and TRBJ2-3; 8 bases agree with TRBD2. V was clipped by 0 bases and J by 3 bases; unmatched bases: 11. The CDR3 is 18 amino acids. In germline, CDR1 is LGHDT, CDR2 YNNKEL (reference sequence). In DNA, the CDR3 is TGTGCCAGCAGCCAAGACCCGTCGCGGGCGGGGGGTACAGATACGCAGTATTTT. It specifies CASSQDPSRAGGTDTQYF.

V usage is TRBV24-1 and J usage is TRBJ2-5; D is unclear. The germline CDR1 and CDR2 sequences are KGHDR and SFDVKD. V was trimmed by 6 bases and J by 0 bases, leaving 7 bases between them. The CDR3 is 13 amino acids. The CDR3 DNA follows: TGTGCCACCAGTTCCAGGTACCAAGAGACCCAGTACTTC. Protein product: CATSSRYQETQYF.

The gene calls are TRBV24-1 and TRBJ2-3; 9 positions match TRBD2. Per germline, CDR1 KGHDR and CDR2 SFDVKD. The CDR3 consists of 17 residues. The ends lost 1 base at V and 1 base at J; junction bases unmatched: 5. In DNA, the CDR3 is TGTGCCACCAGTGATTTCACTGGCGGGGGGGGCACAGATACGCAGTATTTT. It translates to CATSDFTGGGGTDTQYF.

The genes are TRBV15 and TRBJ2-7; no clear D gene. Germline V gives CDR1 LNHNV, CDR2 YYDKDF (reference sequence). The CDR3 totals 14 residues. V lost 0 bases and J lost 0, with 6 bases in between. The CDR3 protein is CATSRDLSSYEQYF. CDR3 DNA: TGTGCCACCAGCAGAGATCTGAGCTCCTACGAGCAGTACTTC. The entire variable domain, with the rest obtained from reference TRBV15 and TRBJ2-7, is as follows: DAMVIQNPRYQVTQFGKPVTLSCSQTLNHNVMYWYQQKSSQAPKLLFHYYDKDFNNEADTPDNFQSRRPNTSFCFLDIRSPGLGDTAMYLCATSRDLSSYEQYFGPGTRLTVT.

The CDR3 DNA sequence: TGTGCCAGCAGTCCGTGGACACCTTCACTCACAGATACGCAGTATTTT. It yields the protein CASSPWTPSLTDTQYF. The chain combines TRBV28 with TRBJ2-3; D is perhaps TRBD1 (5 bases). The length of the CDR3 is 16 residues. V shed 5 bases and J shed 2 bases, with 17 bases lying between them. CDR1 is MDHEN, CDR2 SYDVKM, per germline.

This clone was seen only a few times. The gene calls are TRBV14 and TRBJ2-5; 8 bases line up with TRBD2. V lost 4 bases to trimming and J lost 0 bases; unmatched junction nucleotides: 7. Germline V CDR1 and CDR2: SGHDN, FVKESK. This CDR3 is built from 16 residues. CDR3 loop: CASSPWASGYQETQYF. The CDR3 coding sequence is TGTGCCAGCAGCCCTTGGGCTAGCGGGTACCAAGAGACCCAGTACTTC.

This clone was seen once. The chain is built from TRBV28 and TRBJ2-1, with a possible D match to TRBD2 (5 bases). The CDR3 spans 17 residues. Germline CDR1 reads MDHEN; CDR2 reads SYDVKM. V lost 2 bases, J lost 0 bases, and 14 bases lay in between. CDR3 region: CASSLREGMTSYNEQFF. The CDR3, as DNA: TGTGCCAGCAGTTTACGGGAAGGGATGACCTCCTACAATGAGCAGTTCTTC.

The chain recombines TRBV4-3 with TRBJ1-1; TRBD1 might be the D (6 bases). The germline CDR1 and CDR2 sequences are LGHNA and YSLEER. The V end lost 0 bases, the J end lost 5 bases, and 10 bases lay between the germline ends. This CDR3 has 14 residues. Here the CDR3 DNA reads TGCGCCAGCAGCCAAGATCCACAGGGTACTGAAGCTTTCTTT. This sequence encodes CASSQDPQGTEAFF.

This clone was observed a handful of times. The gene calls are TRBV7-8 and TRBJ1-1; 7 bases agree with TRBD1. The CDR3 totals 16 residues. CDR1 SGHVS and CDR2 FQNEAQ come from the germline V gene. Germline trimming cut 5 bases from V and 0 bases from J; bases unmatched to any gene: 9. As DNA, the CDR3 is TGTGCCAGCAGCCCCGGGCGACAGGGACTGAACACTGAAGCTTTCTTT. Protein product: CASSPGRQGLNTEAFF.

This chain links TRBV30 with TRBJ2-5; TRBD1 agrees at 10 bases. The CDR3 runs to 14 residues. V lost 2 bases to trimming and J lost 6 bases; unmatched junction nucleotides: 6. CDR1 is GTSNPN, CDR2 SVGIG, per germline (reference sequence). The CDR3 region is CAWSSTGGSKTQYF. The CDR3 DNA is TGTGCCTGGAGTTCGACAGGGGGCTCAAAGACCCAGTACTTC.